The rows below give T cell receptor beta chains drawn from one sample of a study of cytomegalovirus exposure and HLA in healthy donors. Assay: immunoSEQ multiplex PCR; the TCRdb copy retains only in-frame clones and omits some. This table has 140,000 to 150,000 clones, 75% appearing once. Material for sequencing was PBMCs. The receptors were gathered from a man under 40 in good health and CMV-seronegative. CDR3s include the opening cysteine and the closing phenylalanine or tryptophan. A D gene is named only where the DNA matches it firmly. Expanded clones get a size class; other rows say once, few or many, or leave the size out.

TRBV2	TRBJ2-1	TRBD2	NA	CASRGLAGYNEQFF	TGTGCCAGCAGGGGACTAGCGGGGTACAATGAGCAGTTCTTC
TRBV5-4	TRBJ1-2	NA	NA	CASSLAVAGPPYGYTF	TGTGCCAGCAGCTTGGCCGTCGCAGGGCCCCCCTATGGCTACACCTTC
TRBV4-1	TRBJ2-3	NA	NA	CASSQYGTHADTQYF	TGCGCCAGCAGCCAGTACGGGACTCACGCAGATACGCAGTATTTT
TRBV25-1	TRBJ2-3	TRBD2	NA	CASSRTSGSVDTQYF	TGTGCCAGCAGTCGGACTAGCGGGAGTGTAGATACGCAGTATTTT
TRBV19	TRBJ2-5	NA	NA	CASSTNPRRNQETQYF	TGTGCCAGTAGTACCAATCCGCGGAGGAACCAAGAGACCCAGTACTTC
TRBV5-1	TRBJ2-3	TRBD2	NA	CASSRIRSSGGAEGSTDTQYF	TGCGCCAGCAGCCGAATAAGGAGTAGCGGGGGGGCCGAGGGATCCACAGATACGCAGTATTTT
TRBV9	TRBJ1-4	NA	NA	CASSASGGSNEKLFF	TGTGCCAGCAGCGCTTCGGGGGGATCGAATGAAAAACTGTTTTTT
TRBV6-5	TRBJ2-7	NA	NA	CASSYSRDEQYF	TGTGCCAGCAGTTACAGTAGAGACGAGCAGTACTTC
TRBV28	TRBJ1-3	NA	few	CASNQNREGNTIYF	TGTGCCAGCAATCAAAACAGGGAGGGAAACACCATATATTTT
TRBV19	TRBJ1-4	TRBD1	NA	CASSIWTGVNEKLFF	TGTGCCAGTAGTATTTGGACAGGCGTTAATGAAAAACTGTTTTTT
TRBV28	TRBJ2-5	NA	NA	CASSFLRSQETQYF	TGTGCCAGCAGTTTTCTGCGGTCCCAAGAGACCCAGTACTTC
TRBV29-1	TRBJ2-5	TRBD2	NA	CSVLAGGGETQYF	TGCAGCGTCTTAGCGGGAGGCGGGGAGACCCAGTACTTC
TRBV10-2	TRBJ1-5	NA	NA	CASSIQENQPQHF	TGCGCCAGCAGCATACAGGAAAATCAGCCCCAGCATTTT
TRBV28	TRBJ2-7	TRBD1	NA	CASSTTGAAYEQYF	TGTGCCAGCAGTACGACAGGGGCCGCGTACGAGCAGTACTTC
TRBV18	TRBJ2-3	TRBD2	NA	CASSPYSGSADTQYF	TGTGCCAGCTCACCATATAGCGGGAGCGCAGATACGCAGTATTTT
TRBV19	TRBJ2-7	TRBD1	NA	CASRPRDSTYEQYF	TGTGCCAGTAGGCCCCGGGACAGCACCTACGAGCAGTACTTC
TRBV5-1	TRBJ1-2	TRBD1	few	CASTRTGDNYGYTF	TGCGCCAGCACCCGGACAGGGGATAACTATGGCTACACCTTC
TRBV30	TRBJ2-2	NA	NA	CAWSSLRSTGELFF	TGTGCCTGGAGTTCTCTTCGTAGCACCGGGGAGCTGTTTTTT
TRBV18	TRBJ1-1	NA	NA	CASSREGPQNTEAFF	TGTGCCAGCTCACGGGAGGGACCGCAGAACACTGAAGCTTTCTTT
TRBV7-2	TRBJ2-3	TRBD1	few	CASSSRQGVTGTQYF	TGTGCCAGCAGCTCGAGACAGGGGGTCACTGGGACGCAGTATTTT
TRBV6-1	TRBJ2-5	NA	NA	CARGEGGETQYF	TGTGCCAGGGGGGAGGGGGGAGAGACCCAGTACTTC
TRBV7-3	TRBJ2-7	NA	once	CASSPERGFYEQYF	TGTGCCAGCAGCCCCGAAAGGGGATTTTACGAGCAGTACTTC
TRBV5-4	TRBJ2-5	NA	few	CASSPGGETQYF	TGTGCCAGCAGCCCCGGGGGAGAGACCCAGTACTTC
TRBV5-1	TRBJ2-5	TRBD1	NA	CASSLDRGRLVETQYF	TGCGCCAGCAGCTTGGACAGGGGGCGCCTTGTGGAGACCCAGTACTTC
TRBV28	TRBJ1-2	TRBD1	NA	CASSSGTASIYYGYTF	TGTGCCAGCAGTTCCGGGACAGCCTCCATTTACTATGGCTACACCTTC
TRBV5-4	TRBJ2-7	NA	NA	CASSQSLADTYEQYF	TGTGCCAGCAGCCAGAGCTTAGCGGATACCTACGAGCAGTACTTC
TRBV19	TRBJ2-1	TRBD2	NA	CASSMGTSRSEQFF	TGTGCCAGTAGTATGGGGACTAGCCGGAGTGAGCAGTTCTTC
TRBV7-3	TRBJ2-1	TRBD2	once	CASSLNSGGASNEQFF	TGTGCCAGCAGCTTAAATAGCGGGGGGGCCAGTAATGAGCAGTTCTTC
TRBV10-1	TRBJ2-2	NA	few	CASSESQNTGELFF	TGCGCCAGCAGTGAGTCCCAAAACACCGGGGAGCTGTTTTTT
TRBV6-4	TRBJ1-1	NA	NA	CASSDSNRNTEAFF	TGTGCCAGCAGTGATTCAAACAGAAACACTGAAGCTTTCTTT
TRBV10-3	TRBJ2-1	TRBD2	NA	CAINPGLAGVGQFF	TGTGCCATCAACCCGGGACTAGCGGGAGTCGGTCAGTTCTTC
TRBV6-1	TRBJ1-6	NA	NA	CASSEAADSPLHF	TGTGCCAGCAGTGAAGCAGCGGATTCACCCCTCCACTTT
TRBV6-5	TRBJ2-7	TRBD2	NA	CASSYRASGKNEQYF	TGTGCCAGCAGTTACCGGGCTAGCGGGAAAAACGAGCAGTACTTC
TRBV5-1	TRBJ1-1	NA	few	CASSFRRGATEAFF	TGCGCCAGCAGCTTCCGTCGGGGGGCGACTGAAGCTTTCTTT
TRBV5-1	TRBJ2-4	NA	NA	CADRRGLLAKNSQYF	TGCGCCGACCGACGGGGACTCCTAGCCAAAAACAGTCAGTACTTC
TRBV10-3	TRBJ2-7	TRBD2	NA	CAIKGLAGGPYEQYF	TGTGCCATCAAGGGACTAGCGGGAGGGCCCTACGAGCAGTACTTC
TRBV11-3	TRBJ2-6	NA	NA	CASSLDSSGANGLTF	TGTGCCAGCAGCTTAGACAGCTCTGGGGCCAACGGCCTGACTTTC
TRBV19	TRBJ2-3	NA	NA	CVSRGASTDTQYF	TGTGTCAGTAGGGGGGCTAGCACAGATACGCAGTATTTT
TRBV10-3	TRBJ1-2	NA	NA	CAIRDTGTLNNYGYTF	TGTGCCATCAGAGACACCGGGACATTAAATAACTATGGCTACACCTTC
TRBV28	TRBJ1-2	TRBD1	NA	CASSFGDRGRGSYGYTF	TGTGCCAGCAGTTTCGGGGACAGGGGGCGAGGTTCCTATGGCTACACCTTC
TRBV11-2	TRBJ2-5	TRBD2	NA	CASSPRLAGDQETQYF	TGTGCCAGCAGCCCCCGGCTAGCGGGGGACCAAGAGACCCAGTACTTC
TRBV5-5	TRBJ1-1	TRBD1	NA	CASSQINDRGREAFF	TGTGCCAGCAGCCAAATAAATGACAGGGGCCGTGAAGCTTTCTTT